The 16 T cell receptor beta chains reported below all come from one sample, sequenced in a study of blood T cell repertoires in COVID-19. Produced via immunoSEQ multiplex PCR; TCRdb's table is partial and in-frame only. The sample has around 20,000 clones; 88% are singletons. Material: PBMCs or T cells enriched from blood (not recorded which). The receptors originated from a woman between 25 and 40 years old who had recovered from COVID-19.

This chain uses TRBV29-1 with TRBJ1-1; D unresolved. V was pared by 6 bases and J by 5 bases, with 7 bases between. The CDR3 totals 10 residues. Germline assignment: CDR1 SQVTM and CDR2 ANQGSEA. This chain's CDR3 is CSVAGTEAFF. As DNA, the CDR3 is TGCAGCGTGGCCGGGACTGAAGCTTTCTTT.

CDR3 sequence reads: CASILPGAEAFF. Written as DNA, the CDR3 is TGTGCCAGCATCCTCCCGGGGGCTGAAGCTTTCTTT. The chain is built from TRBV27 and TRBJ1-1; a possible D gene is TRBD1 (5 bases). CDR1 and CDR2 from the germline V gene are MNHEY and SMNVEV (reference sequence). This CDR3 has 12 amino acids. The V gene lost 7 bases and the J gene lost 6 bases, with 12 bases spanning the gap.

The chain links TRBV29-1 to TRBJ1-1, with unresolved D. Trimming stripped 5 bases from V and 4 bases from J, with 17 bases between. This CDR3 spans 14 amino acids. Germline values: CDR1 SQVTM, CDR2 ANQGSEA. CDR3 nucleotides: TGCAGCGTTTTTCCGGAGGGAGGTCTCACTGAAGCTTTCTTT. Amino acid sequence: CSVFPEGGLTEAFF.

This clone occurred once. The genes are TRBV5-4 and TRBJ2-2; the D gene is possibly TRBD1 (6 bases). This CDR3 comprises 15 residues. Per the germline V gene, CDR1 is SGHNT and CDR2 is YYREEE (reference sequence). V was cut by 0 bases and J by 1 base, with 7 bases left in between. CDR3 sequence (DNA): TGTGCCAGCAGCTTGGGGACAGTGAACACCGGGGAGCTGTTTTTT. The encoded protein is CASSLGTVNTGELFF. The entire variable domain, with the rest obtained from reference TRBV5-4 and TRBJ2-2, is as follows: ETGVTQSPTHLIKTRGQQVTLRCSSQSGHNTVSWYQQALGQGPQFIFQYYREEENGRGNFPPRFSGLQFPNYSSELNVNALELDDSALYLCASSLGTVNTGELFFGEGSRLTVL.

For the CDR3, the DNA is TGTGCCAGCAGTGAAATTTATGCCTACGAGCAGTACTTC. Its translation: CASSEIYAYEQYF. The rearrangement uses TRBV6-1 and TRBJ2-7, with D hard to call. The V gene's germline CDR1 is MNHNS and CDR2 SASEGT. Deletions cut 2 bases from V and 2 bases from J, with 7 bases between. The CDR3 has 13 amino acids.

The chain joins TRBV29-1 to TRBJ1-1; no definite D call. V lost 8 bases to trimming and J lost 0 bases, with 16 bases between them. CDR3 length: 14 residues. Germline lookup yields CDR1 SQVTM and CDR2 ANQGSEA. The CDR3 bases are TGCAGCTACCGGTGGGCGACACTGAACACTGAAGCTTTCTTT. Translation gives CSYRWATLNTEAFF.

The chain is built from TRBV19 and TRBJ2-3; D is possibly TRBD2 (6 bases). V dropped 5 bases and J dropped 1 base, with 13 bases sitting between them. The germline V gene has CDR1 LNHDA and CDR2 SQIVND (reference sequence). The CDR3 contains 15 residues. The CDR3: CASSPWLAGTDTQYF. CDR3 sequence (DNA): TGTGCCAGTAGTCCCTGGTTAGCGGGCACAGATACGCAGTATTTT. The variable domain in full, with the rest retrieved from reference TRBV19 and TRBJ2-3, is DGGITQSPKYLFRKEGQNVTLSCEQNLNHDAMYWYRQDPGQGLRLIYYSQIVNDFQKGDIAEGYSVSREKKESFPLTVTSAQKNPTAFYLCASSPWLAGTDTQYFGPGTRLTVL.

The V call is TRBV12-5, the J call TRBJ1-4; D is perhaps TRBD1 (5 bases). The CDR3 runs to 16 residues. Germline lookup yields CDR1 LGHNT and CDR2 FRNRAP. Trimming removed 1 base from V and 7 bases from J, with 16 bases in between. The CDR3 protein is CASGLGQGPIVEKLFF. The CDR3 DNA follows: TGTGCTAGTGGTTTGGGGCAGGGCCCAATCGTTGAAAAACTGTTTTTT. The full variable domain, rest sourced from reference TRBV12-5 and TRBJ1-4, is DARVTQTPRHKVTEMGQEVTMRCQPILGHNTVFWYRQTMMQGLELLAYFRNRAPLDDSGMPKDRFSAEMPDATLATLKIQPSEPRDSAVYFCASGLGQGPIVEKLFFGSGTQLSVL.

The rearrangement joins TRBV19 to TRBJ2-3; tentatively, D is TRBD1 (6 bases). The CDR3 runs 13 residues. CDR1 is LNHDA, CDR2 SQIVND, per germline (reference sequence). V lost 4 bases and J lost 2, with 7 bases in between. CDR3 bases: TGTGCCAGTAGTACAGGGGTCACAGATACGCAGTATTTT. Its translation: CASSTGVTDTQYF.

The chain combines TRBV6-2 or TRBV6-3 with TRBJ1-5; possible D gene TRBD1, 5 bases. The V gene lost 5 bases and the J gene lost 9 bases, with 29 bases spanning the gap. The CDR3 totals 18 residues. CDR1 MNHEY and CDR2 SVGEGT come from the germline V gene. CDR3 bases: TGTGCCAGCAGTCATCCGTCCTTACTCGACAGTACTTTAGGGCCCCAGCATTTT. Protein product: CASSHPSLLDSTLGPQHF.

V and J are TRBV30 and TRBJ1-2, with D unresolved. The germline CDR1 and CDR2 sequences are GTSNPN and SVGIG (reference sequence). The CDR3 has 13 residues. V lost 0 bases and J lost 8, with 13 bases in between. The CDR3 DNA follows: TGTGCCTGGAGTGTTGCGGGGTTGGGGGGCTACACCTTC. Translating gives CAWSVAGLGGYTF.

This clone was seen only once. The chain carries TRBV25-1 and TRBJ1-6, with TRBD1 identical over 9 bases. CDR3 length: 17 residues. V gave up 4 bases and J gave up 0 bases; unmatched junction bases: 4. CDR1 MGHDK and CDR2 SYGVNS come from the germline V gene. Here the CDR3 reads CASSAGTGSSYNSPLHF. The CDR3, as DNA: TGTGCCAGCAGTGCAGGGACAGGGAGCTCCTATAATTCACCCCTCCACTTT.

This clone was detected a few times. This sequence joins TRBV2 and TRBJ1-5, with 7 bases matching TRBD1. The CDR3 has 15 amino acids. The germline gives CDR1 SNHLY, CDR2 FYNNEI. V lost 3 bases, J lost 5 bases, and 7 bases stayed unmatched. The CDR3 DNA is TGTGCCAGCAGTGATAGGAGGGGGCAGGATCAGCCCCAGCATTTT. Protein product: CASSDRRGQDQPQHF. Filled out from reference TRBV2 and TRBJ1-5, the complete variable domain reads EPEVTQTPSHQVTQMGQEVILRCVPISNHLYFYWYRQILGQKVEFLVSFYNNEISEKSEIFDDQFSVERPDGSNFTLKIRSTKLEDSAMYFCASSDRRGQDQPQHFGDGTRLSIL.

This clone showed up just a few times. Here the CDR3 reads CAWSGGRDHPNEKLFF. As DNA, the CDR3 is TGTGCCTGGAGTGGGGGGCGCGATCATCCGAATGAAAAACTGTTTTTT. The genes are TRBV30 and TRBJ1-4; the D gene is possibly TRBD1 (6 bases). CDR3 size: 16 residues. Germline V CDR1 and CDR2: GTSNPN, SVGIG (reference sequence). Trimming removed 1 base from V and 5 bases from J, with 17 bases in between.

The genes are TRBV7-8 and TRBJ1-2; the match to TRBD1 covers 8 bases. With V trimmed by 0 bases and J by 4 bases, 4 bases remained unmatched. This CDR3 spans 15 amino acids. Germline lookup yields CDR1 SGHVS and CDR2 FQNEAQ. CDR3 in DNA: TGTGCCAGCAGCTTAGCCGACAGGGGCGGCTATGGCTACACCTTC. Its translation: CASSLADRGGYGYTF.

The chain has TRBV19 and TRBJ2-5; TRBD2 might be the D (7 bases). The germline gives CDR1 LNHDA, CDR2 SQIVND (reference sequence). The V and J ends lost 6 bases and 5 bases respectively, with 16 bases between them. The CDR3 contains 14 residues. This chain's CDR3 is CASSLEGGWETQYF. Written as DNA, the CDR3 is TGTGCCAGTAGCCTGGAGGGGGGGTGGGAGACCCAGTACTTC.